This T cell receptor (beta chain) was captured in a study of human thymus T cells. CDR3 length: 14 amino acids. Germline V gives CDR1 MNHEY, CDR2 SMNVEV (reference sequence). The V end lost 7 bases, the J end lost 6 bases, and 15 bases lay between the germline ends. Clones were sequenced by immunoSEQ multiplex PCR, and TCRdb holds only the in-frame ones, with some missing. The sample holds roughly 60,000 clones, 94% seen once. A word on this clone: Its target is not known.

Corrective surgery for congenital heart defects was being performed on the healthy Finnish infants who were the donors. A roughly 0.45-1 mL peripheral blood aliquot was taken intraoperatively from four of eight donors. No fixed cell number was used; all available blood leukocytes supplied DNA. Findings and limits, study-wide: Apparent bias marked the V and J gene usage of thymic and blood repertoires.

The source material was blood. V and J are TRBV27 and TRBJ2-2; D is ambiguous. The origin of this receptor is a boy in the first two years of life with a congenital heart defect but otherwise immunologically healthy. CDR3 sequence reads: CASMGSLIAGELFF. The CDR3 DNA follows: TGTGCCAGCATGGGAAGCCTTATAGCCGGGGAGCTGTTTTTT.